This passage covers 21 T cell receptor beta chains from one sample sequenced in a study of cytomegalovirus exposure and HLA in healthy donors. The PCR used 60 Vbeta and 13 Jbeta primers. Produced via immunoSEQ multiplex PCR; TCRdb's table is partial and in-frame only. The sample holds some 130,000 clones, 80% seen once. The sample taken for sequencing was PBMCs. These receptors were collected from a male donor in good health and CMV-seronegative.

The chain combines TRBV5-4 with TRBJ2-2, with 11 bases identical to TRBD2. CDR3 length equals 15 residues. V lost 4 bases to trimming and J lost 3 bases; unmatched junction nucleotides: 2. Germline V gene sequence: CDR1 SGHNT, CDR2 YYREEE (reference sequence). CDR3 DNA sequence: TGTGCCAGCAGCGGGACTAGCGGCCACACCGGGGAGCTGTTTTTT. Protein: CASSGTSGHTGELFF.

As regards this clone: The junction differs from germline at one of its ends, possibly a read error. This chain uses TRBV6-1 with TRBJ1-5; D might be TRBD1 (5 bases). The CDR3 contains 13 residues. Looked up from germline, CDR1 is MNHNS and CDR2 is SASEGT. CDR3 sequence: CAGRRDPNQPQHF. In DNA, the CDR3 is TGTGCCGGCAGGCGGGACCCTAATCAGCCCCAGCATTTT.

This clone was counted a few times. The genes are TRBV7-3 and TRBJ2-3; 11 bases fit TRBD2. Trimming removed 2 bases from V and 2 bases from J; junction bases left unmatched: 6. Germline V lookup: CDR1 SGHTA, CDR2 FQGTGA. The CDR3 is 17 amino acids. The CDR3: CASSLLTSGGHTDTQYF. The CDR3 DNA follows: TGTGCCAGCAGCTTACTAACTAGCGGGGGCCACACAGATACGCAGTATTTT.

The chain recombines TRBV7-9 with TRBJ2-3, with 8 bases fitting TRBD2. V trimming: 1 base; J trimming: 0 bases; junction bases outside the gene matches: 3. The CDR3 consists of 16 residues. Germline V lookup: CDR1 SEHNR, CDR2 FQNEAQ (reference sequence). CDR3 in DNA: TGTGCCAGCAGCTTAGGGACTAGCTGGAGCACAGATACGCAGTATTTT. It is translated as CASSLGTSWSTDTQYF.

This clone was observed a handful of times. The chain is built from TRBV19 and TRBJ2-2, with TRBD2 as a possible D gene (5 bases). This CDR3 contains 14 residues. V dropped 4 bases and J dropped 5 bases, with 11 bases sitting between them. CDR1 and CDR2 from the germline V gene are LNHDA and SQIVND (reference sequence). CDR3 DNA: TGTGCCAGTAGTAAACTAGGAAGAACCGGGGAGCTGTTTTTT. Protein: CASSKLGRTGELFF.

This chain links TRBV4-1 with TRBJ2-7; 7 positions agree with TRBD2. The CDR3 covers 17 residues. Germline V gene lookup returns CDR1 MGHRA and CDR2 YSYEKL. With V trimmed by 1 base and J by 0 bases, 9 bases remained unmatched. The CDR3 sequence: CASSQAPMTSYSYEQYF. DNA of the CDR3: TGCGCCAGCAGCCAAGCCCCCATGACTAGCTACTCCTACGAGCAGTACTTC.

With respect to this clone: The junction and the germline gene differ at one end; a read error may be behind it. The V call is TRBV7-9, the J call TRBJ1-1; 7 bases are shared with TRBD1. From germline, CDR1 is SEHNR and CDR2 FQNEAQ (reference sequence). CDR3 length: 13 residues. The CDR3 reads CSSSSAGGTEAFF. The CDR3 nucleotides are TGTTCCAGCAGCTCGGCAGGGGGGACTGAAGCTTTCTTT.

The chain links TRBV6-1 to TRBJ2-5; perhaps TRBD1 as D (5 bases). Germline assignment: CDR1 MNHNS and CDR2 SASEGT. The CDR3 is 15 amino acids. V dropped 1 base and J dropped 7 bases, with 16 bases sitting between them. The CDR3 reads CASSEVGQGVGTQYF. CDR3 nucleotides: TGTGCCAGCAGTGAAGTAGGGCAGGGCGTGGGGACCCAGTACTTC.

This sequence joins TRBV27 and TRBJ2-6; a weak D match, TRBD2 (6 bases). Germline V gene sequence: CDR1 MNHEY, CDR2 SMNVEV (reference sequence). The CDR3 runs 14 residues. V dropped 7 bases and J dropped 0 bases, with 7 bases sitting between them. The CDR3 sequence is CASMGGSGANVLTF. Here the CDR3 DNA reads TGTGCCAGCATGGGGGGCTCTGGGGCCAACGTCCTGACTTTC.

This clone has only a few counts. The chain links TRBV19 to TRBJ2-7, with D maybe TRBD1 (6 bases). Germline V gene lookup returns CDR1 LNHDA and CDR2 SQIVND (reference sequence). The CDR3 length is 15 residues. Between the trimmed V and J ends, which lost 5 bases and 2 bases, there was a span of 16 bases. CDR3 amino acids: CASSETGLVTYEQYF. The CDR3, as DNA: TGTGCCAGTAGTGAAACAGGGCTCGTCACCTACGAGCAGTACTTC.

With respect to this clone: One end of the junction does not line up with germline, which may come from a read error. The V and J genes are TRBV27 and TRBJ2-4; tentative D call: TRBD1 (5 bases). The CDR3 consists of 16 residues. Germline lookup yields CDR1 MNHEY and CDR2 SMNVEV (reference sequence). CDR3 nucleotides: TGTGCCAGCAGTTTATCCCTACAGGTAGCCAAAAACAGTCAGTACTTC. Translation: CASSLSLQVAKNSQYF.

This chain joins TRBV5-1 and TRBJ1-1; possibly TRBD1 for D (6 bases). This CDR3 is 14 amino acids long. Trimming took off 5 bases at V and 8 bases at J, with 19 bases between the two ends. Germline V gene data show CDR1 as SGHRS and CDR2 as YFSETQ. This CDR3 is CASRGGRTIGEAFF. As DNA, the CDR3 is TGCGCCAGCAGAGGGGGAAGGACAATTGGGGAAGCTTTCTTT.

On this clone: One end of the junction is discordant with germline, which a read error may explain. The rearrangement links TRBV7-9 to TRBJ1-4; 8 bases are a match to TRBD1. Germline V gives CDR1 SEHNR, CDR2 FQNEAQ (reference sequence). The CDR3 totals 18 residues. CDR3 nucleotides: TGTTCCAGCAGCCATCTCCGGGACAGGTCTTCAACTAATGAAAAACTGTTTTTT. It codes for CSSSHLRDRSSTNEKLFF. Full variable domain (outside the CDR3, taken from reference TRBV7-9 and TRBJ1-4): DTGVSQNPRHKITKRGQNVTFRCDPISEHNRLYWYRQTLGQGPEFLTYFQNEAQLEKSRLLSDRFSAERPKGSFSTLEIQRTEQGDSAMYLCSSSHLRDRSSTNEKLFFGSGTQLSVL.

This clone was detected only a few times. V is TRBV11-2 and J is TRBJ2-7; 7 bases fit TRBD2. This CDR3 contains 17 residues. Germline CDR1 and CDR2: SGHAT and FQNNGV. Trimming cost V 5 bases and J 0 bases; bases outside gene matches: 13. The CDR3 here is CASSPTDWSGDSYEQYF. Written as DNA, the CDR3 is TGTGCCAGCAGCCCCACGGACTGGAGCGGGGACTCCTACGAGCAGTACTTC.

The chain has TRBV30 and TRBJ1-2; D gene uncertain. V lost 3 bases to trimming and J lost 4 bases, with 12 bases between them. Germline values: CDR1 GTSNPN, CDR2 SVGIG (reference sequence). The CDR3 is made up of 13 amino acids. CDR3 sequence reads: CAWRAGRSYGYTF. CDR3 coding DNA: TGTGCCTGGAGGGCTGGGAGAAGCTATGGCTACACCTTC.

The rearrangement joins TRBV5-6 to TRBJ2-3; a weak D match, TRBD2 (6 bases). Germline-derived CDR1 and CDR2 are SGHDT and YYEEEE. The CDR3 is 14 amino acids. V lost 0 bases to trimming and J lost 3 bases, with 8 bases between them. CDR3 coding DNA: TGTGCCAGCAGCTTGGCGACTAGGACAGATACGCAGTATTTT. Translation: CASSLATRTDTQYF.

This clone was picked up a small number of times. Additional DNA sequences in this sample encode the identical CDR3. The chain carries TRBV11-3 and TRBJ2-1; 7 bases align to TRBD1. Germline V gene data show CDR1 as SGHNT and CDR2 as YENEEA. Trimming at V came to 5 bases and at J to 0 bases, leaving 4 bases not matched to a gene. CDR3 length equals 15 residues. This CDR3 reads CASSPTGSSYNEQFF. The CDR3 DNA is TGTGCCAGCAGCCCGACAGGGAGCTCCTACAATGAGCAGTTCTTC.

The rearrangement uses TRBV5-8 and TRBJ1-3, with 7 bases fitting TRBD1. After removal of 3 bases from V and 4 bases from J, the junction contained 10 bases not matched to a gene. Looked up from germline, CDR1 is SGHTS and CDR2 is YDEGEE. The CDR3 loop spans 16 amino acids. CDR3 amino acids: CASSSRQGASGNTIYF. The CDR3 DNA is TGTGCCAGCAGCTCCCGACAGGGTGCTTCAGGAAACACCATATATTTT.

The J gene is TRBJ2-3, the V gene TRBV9; 10 bases fit TRBD2. The V segment lost 3 bases and the J segment 6 bases; nucleotides outside the gene matches: 4. Germline CDR1 and CDR2: SGDLS and YYNGEE. The CDR3 totals 14 residues. CDR3 region: CASSGSGGGDTQYF. For the CDR3, the DNA is TGTGCCAGCAGCGGAAGCGGGGGGGGCGATACGCAGTATTTT.

This chain uses TRBV7-2 with TRBJ1-2; the D is unclear. Germline V gene lookup returns CDR1 SGHTA and CDR2 FQGNSA. This CDR3 region has 14 residues. V lost 5 bases, J lost 8 bases, and 18 bases lay in between. The CDR3, as DNA: TGTGCCAGCAGCCTCCCAGAGGCGGGTGGAGGCTACACCTTC. This codes for CASSLPEAGGGYTF. Supplemented by reference TRBV7-2 and TRBJ1-2, the full variable domain reads GAGVSQSPSNKVTEKGKDVELRCDPISGHTALYWYRQSLGQGLEFLIYFQGNSAPDKSGLPSDRFSAERTGGSVSTLTIQRTQQEDSAVYLCASSLPEAGGGYTFGSGTRLTVV.

The chain recombines TRBV7-2 with TRBJ2-3, with 8 bases lining up with TRBD2. The germline gives CDR1 SGHTA, CDR2 FQGNSA. The CDR3 consists of 15 residues. Trimming at V came to 5 bases and at J to 1 base, leaving 5 bases not matched to a gene. As DNA, the CDR3 is TGTGCCAGCAGCCCGTTCGGGGGGGGCACAGATACGCAGTATTTT. As protein: CASSPFGGGTDTQYF. Drawing the rest from reference TRBV7-2 and TRBJ2-3, the complete variable domain is GAGVSQSPSNKVTEKGKDVELRCDPISGHTALYWYRQSLGQGLEFLIYFQGNSAPDKSGLPSDRFSAERTGGSVSTLTIQRTQQEDSAVYLCASSPFGGGTDTQYFGPGTRLTVL.